The subject of this entry is one T cell receptor beta chain. The antigen is unknown. The source of the sample is a study of T cell responses to AZD1222 COVID-19 vaccine. General study findings and limits: The donor cohort was predominantly white British with a female majority, and clonal diversity may have been underestimated. Only a handful of AZD1222 recipients were seropositive at baseline.

TCRdb's table, derived via immunoSEQ multiplex PCR, lists solely in-frame clones and lacks some. This sample has about 130,000 clones, with 80% to 90% found just once. The CDR3 is 15 amino acids. V was cut by 0 bases and J by 3 bases, with 11 bases left in between. The germline V gene encodes CDR1 SGHTS and CDR2 YDEGEE. The sample consisted of peripheral blood, taken on day 0 of MenACWY control vaccination. This sequence joins TRBV5-8 and TRBJ2-3, with D maybe TRBD1 (6 bases). The sequence was collected from an adult in good health. CDR3 region: CASSLAPGETDTQYF. CDR3 nucleotides: TGTGCCAGCAGCTTGGCGCCAGGGGAAACAGATACGCAGTATTTT.